This T cell receptor (beta chain) came from a study of human T cells and chemical hapten exposure. Turning to the study itself: Patients, chiefly female, had alopecia areata, totalis or universalis. Overall study results and limits: Compared with pre-sensitization or healthy control sets, expanded TCRs clustered more.

Via MiXCR, TCRdb re-called the RACE reads, giving one row per CDR3 protein. The sample lists 350,000 to 450,000 distinct CDR3 sequences; approximately 5% were seen once. The CDR3 totals 15 residues. Trimming removed 4 bases from V and 2 bases from J; junction bases left unmatched: 3. In germline, CDR1 is SGHTA, CDR2 FQGNSA. As concerns this clonotype: Its specificity is unknown.

The time point was: pre-sensitization, week 0. As to treatment: therapeutic diphenylcyclopropenone sensitization with weekly scalp DPC. Ahead of each patch test application, blood was drawn. It was unfractionated whole blood from which total RNA was extracted. The sequence was collected from a woman between 45 and 60 years old with alopecia areata. Some clones in this sample may be carry-over from other donors' samples. This chain joins TRBV7-2 and TRBJ1-1; 11 bases line up with TRBD1. Material: whole blood, obtained in connection with sensitization to the hapten diphenylcyclopropenone (DPC). The CDR3 sequence: CASSSRTGGNTEAFF. CDR3 nucleotide sequence: TGTGCCAGCAGCTCACGGACAGGGGGCAACACTGAAGCTTTCTTT.